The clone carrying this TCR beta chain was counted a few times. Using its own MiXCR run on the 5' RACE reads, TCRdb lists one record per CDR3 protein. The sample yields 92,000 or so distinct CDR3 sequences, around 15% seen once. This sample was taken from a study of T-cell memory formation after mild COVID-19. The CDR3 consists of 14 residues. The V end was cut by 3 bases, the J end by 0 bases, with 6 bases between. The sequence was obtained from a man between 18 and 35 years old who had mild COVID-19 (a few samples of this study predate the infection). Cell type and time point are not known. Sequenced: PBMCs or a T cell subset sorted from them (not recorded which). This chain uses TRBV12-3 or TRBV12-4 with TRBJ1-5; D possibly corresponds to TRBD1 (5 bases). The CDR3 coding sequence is TGTGCCAGCAGTTTGAGGGGTAGCAATCAGCCCCAGCATTTT. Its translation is CASSLRGSNQPQHF.